This T cell receptor (beta chain) was captured by sequencing in a study of blood T cell repertoires in COVID-19. Overall study context: Material from acute and convalescent COVID-19 was sourced from the United States, Italy and Spain. PBMCs, B-cell-depleted T cells, or T cells provided the cDNA or gDNA that made up the material.

V was pared by 4 bases and J by 0 bases, with 10 bases between. The CDR3 has 14 residues. Germline-derived CDR1 and CDR2 are MNHEY and SVGAGI. Original handling: Nucleated cell counts were estimated from reference gene primer amplification. Sequencing used immunoSEQ multiplex PCR; TCRdb keeps in-frame clones, though not all of them. Clone size and V and J calls were adopted from that table, with D and trimming inferred from the DNA. The data show over 90,000 clones, roughly 85% seen once. This chain connects TRBV6-5 to TRBJ2-7; D is unclear. The sequence came from a man over 45 in a cohort sampled during active COVID-19. Sequencing was done on a sample of peripheral blood. CDR3 protein: CASSSVARSYEQYF. CDR3 sequence (DNA): TGTGCCAGCAGTTCAGTAGCCCGCTCCTACGAGCAGTACTTC.